The rows below give T cell receptor beta chains drawn from one sample of a study of cytomegalovirus exposure and HLA in healthy donors. The method was immunoSEQ multiplex PCR; TCRdb's version includes in-frame clones alone and lacks a portion of them. The sample shows over 150,000 clones, around 80% of them seen only once. Sequencing was performed on PBMCs. The receptors here all came from a woman in her fifties or sixties in good health and CMV-seropositive. Both conserved end residues are part of each CDR3. The D gene is left open where the match is weak. Not all rows give a size; the values are once, few, many and, for expanded clones, a class.

. TRBJ2-5 . TRBV30 CAWNQGETQYF TGTGCCTGGAACCAGGGCGAGACCCAGTACTTC
. TRBJ1-1 . TRBV25-1 CASSGRVTEAFF TGTGCCAGCAGTGGCAGGGTCACTGAAGCTTTCTTT
. TRBJ1-5 . TRBV4-2 CASSQGGQPNQPQHF TGTGCCAGCAGCCAAGGCGGGCAACCAAATCAGCCCCAGCATTTT
once TRBJ2-2 . TRBV18 CASSPLRENTGELFF TGTGCCAGCTCACCCCTCCGGGAGAACACCGGGGAGCTGTTTTTT
. TRBJ2-6 . TRBV19 CASTLLSGANVLTF TGTGCCAGTACCCTCCTCTCTGGGGCCAACGTCCTGACTTTC
. TRBJ2-7 . TRBV5-6 CASSFGIYEQYF TGTGCCAGCAGCTTCGGGATCTACGAGCAGTACTTC
. TRBJ2-7 TRBD1 TRBV7-9 CASSSMGDRVPYEQYF TGTGCCAGCAGCTCGATGGGGGACAGGGTCCCCTACGAGCAGTACTTC
once TRBJ1-1 . TRBV16 CASSQYEGITEAFF TGTGCCAGCAGCCAATATGAGGGTATAACTGAAGCTTTCTTT
. TRBJ1-1 TRBD1 TRBV5-4 CASSSPAGGGAGTEAFF TGTGCCAGCAGCTCACCTGCAGGAGGGGGCGCCGGCACTGAAGCTTTCTTT
. TRBJ1-6 TRBD1 TRBV6-1 CASSAGDSYSPLHF TGTGCCAGCAGTGCCGGGGACAGCTATTCACCCCTCCACTTT
. TRBJ1-1 . TRBV18 CASSPNVGGLSTEAFF TGTGCCAGCTCACCAAACGTGGGGGGGCTGAGTACTGAAGCTTTCTTT
. TRBJ2-1 TRBD1 TRBV5-4 CASSLGAGGDEQFF TGTGCCAGCAGCTTGGGGGCAGGGGGCGATGAGCAGTTCTTC
. TRBJ1-5 . TRBV27 CASIEYYSNQPQHF TGTGCCAGCATTGAGTACTATAGCAATCAGCCCCAGCATTTT
. TRBJ2-1 TRBD1 TRBV6-5 CASSPTGVNEQFF TGTGCCAGCAGTCCGACAGGGGTGAATGAGCAGTTCTTC
. TRBJ1-6 TRBD1 TRBV5-1 CASTSGQEYNSPLHF TGCGCCAGCACCTCGGGACAGGAGTATAATTCACCCCTCCACTTT
. TRBJ1-2 TRBD1 TRBV6-1 CAAAVDRGHWGYTF TGTGCAGCCGCCGTGGACAGGGGGCACTGGGGCTACACCTTC
. TRBJ2-7 . TRBV6-1 CASSESAGWGEQYF TGTGCCAGCAGTGAATCGGCGGGGTGGGGAGAGCAGTACTTC
. TRBJ1-6 TRBD1 TRBV30 CAWSATGTNSPLHF TGTGCCTGGAGTGCGACAGGGACTAATTCACCCCTCCACTTT
. TRBJ2-6 . TRBV2 CASSPWASGANVLTF TGTGCCAGCAGTCCCTGGGCCTCTGGGGCCAACGTCCTGACTTTC
. TRBJ2-3 TRBD2 TRBV6-1 CASSDAGLAYIDTQYF TGTGCCAGCAGTGATGCCGGACTAGCATATATAGATACGCAGTATTTT
few TRBJ1-5 . TRBV5-1 CASSPGGNNQPQHF TGCGCCAGCAGCCCGGGAGGGAACAATCAGCCCCAGCATTTT
few TRBJ1-5 TRBD1 TRBV15 CATSRLTGVNQPQHF TGTGCCACCAGCAGACTGACAGGGGTAAATCAGCCCCAGCATTTT
. TRBJ1-3 . TRBV7-8 CASTPVGNTIYF TGTGCCAGCACCCCAGTGGGAAACACCATATATTTT
once TRBJ1-4 . TRBV6-6 CASSYVDEKLFF TGTGCCAGCAGTTACGTCGATGAAAAACTGTTTTTT
. TRBJ1-2 . TRBV6-6 CAGREVGYGYTF TGTGCCGGAAGGGAGGTGGGTTATGGCTACACCTTC
few TRBJ1-6 . TRBV9 CASSARQNSPLHF TGTGCCAGCAGCGCGAGACAGAATTCACCCCTCCACTTT
many TRBJ2-2 . TRBV5-1 CASSSFTGELFF TGCGCCAGCAGCTCCTTCACCGGGGAGCTGTTTTTT
. TRBJ1-1 . TRBV19 CASSLGPTEAFF TGTGCCAGTAGCCTGGGCCCCACTGAAGCTTTCTTT
. TRBJ2-3 TRBD2 TRBV7-3 CASSSSGGVRDTQYF TGTGCCAGCAGCTCGAGCGGGGGGGTAAGAGATACGCAGTATTTT
. TRBJ2-3 . TRBV6-5 CASSAGTPRTDTQYF TGTGCCAGCAGTGCCGGGACTCCTCGCACAGATACGCAGTATTTT
. TRBJ2-7 TRBD1 TRBV6-6 CASRGTEHEQYF TGTGCCAGCAGAGGGACAGAACACGAGCAGTACTTC
. TRBJ2-1 . TRBV4-2 CASSQDRPTRIF TGTGCCAGCAGCCAAGACCGACCAACTAGGATCTTC
. TRBJ1-2 TRBD1 TRBV6-1 CASSAPGQGAVYGYTF TGTGCCAGCAGTGCACCGGGACAGGGGGCCGTCTATGGCTACACCTTC
. TRBJ2-7 TRBD1 TRBV6-1 CASSLSGTGLYEQYF TGTGCCAGCAGCCTTTCCGGGACAGGACTCTACGAGCAGTACTTC
. TRBJ2-7 TRBD2 TRBV18 CASSQGGDYEQYF TGTGCCAGCTCACAGGGAGGGGACTACGAGCAGTACTTC
. TRBJ2-2 . TRBV5-1 CASRSGIPAGELFF TGCGCCAGCAGGTCCGGGATCCCGGCCGGGGAGCTGTTTTTT
once TRBJ1-3 TRBD1 TRBV6-6 CATDRGQRVGGNTIYF TGTGCCACGGACAGGGGGCAGAGAGTCGGAGGAAACACCATATATTTT